This is a list of T cell receptor beta chains from one sample in a study of blood T cell repertoires in COVID-19. The method was immunoSEQ multiplex PCR; TCRdb's version includes in-frame clones alone and lacks a portion of them. The data contain under 450,000 clones, approximately 91% of them seen just once; the ten biggest clones take up about 0.83%. The sample taken for sequencing was PBMCs or T cells enriched from blood (not recorded which). These receptor sequences come from a woman in her thirties or forties who had been exposed to COVID-19. The CDR3 runs from the conserved cysteine through the conserved F or W. A D gene is named only where the DNA matches it firmly. Some rows have no size entry. The others give once, few or many, or a class for an expanded clone.

clone_size,j_call,d_call,v_call,cdr3_nt,cdr3_aa
few,TRBJ2-1,TRBD1,TRBV2,TGTGCCAGCAGTGTTCTTGGGACAGTTGAGCAGTTCTTC,CASSVLGTVEQFF
NA,TRBJ2-1,TRBD1,TRBV27,TGTGCCAGCAGTTTACTGGCCGAGGGGGCAAGGAATGAGCAGTTCTTC,CASSLLAEGARNEQFF
NA,TRBJ2-7,TRBD2,TRBV7-8,TGTGCCAGCACGCACCGAGGGACTAGCGGGGGGGCTAGCTCCTACGAGCAGTACTTC,CASTHRGTSGGASSYEQYF
once,TRBJ1-1,TRBD1,TRBV7-8,TGTGCCAGCAGAGGACAGGGGATTTTAGACACTGAAGCTTTCTTT,CASRGQGILDTEAFF
NA,TRBJ1-2,TRBD1,TRBV5-1,TGCGCCAGCAGCGGAGGACAGGGCGGCGGCTATGGCTACACCTTC,CASSGGQGGGYGYTF
NA,TRBJ2-5,NA,TRBV19,TGTGCCAGTAGCGACAGGCAAGAGACCCAGTACTTC,CASSDRQETQYF
NA,TRBJ2-3,NA,TRBV7-2,TGTGCCAGCAGCTTAAACCCGGGGTACACAGATACGCAGTATTTT,CASSLNPGYTDTQYF
once,TRBJ2-5,NA,TRBV7-8,TGTGCCAGCAGCCCCAACAGGGTCGGCGAGACCCAGTACTTC,CASSPNRVGETQYF
NA,TRBJ2-1,TRBD2,TRBV7-9,TGTGCCAGCAGCTTAGAACTAGCGGGAGGTGCTAATGAGCAGTTCTTC,CASSLELAGGANEQFF
NA,TRBJ2-7,TRBD2,TRBV3-1/TRBV3-2,TGTGCCAGCAGCCAAGGGGGTGGACTAGCGGCGGTGCAGTACTTC,CASSQGGGLAAVQYF
NA,TRBJ1-1,NA,TRBV25-1,TGTGCCAGTCATTCGAGTTTAACGAACACTGAAGCTTTCTTT,CASHSSLTNTEAFF
NA,TRBJ1-1,NA,TRBV30,TGTGCCTGGAGCCTGAGGGCTCAAGCTTTCTTT,CAWSLRAQAFF
NA,TRBJ1-3,NA,TRBV19,TGTGCCAGTAGTATCCGGGATACTGGAAACACCATATATTTT,CASSIRDTGNTIYF
NA,TRBJ2-7,TRBD1,TRBV13,TGTGCCAGCAGTTATATGACCGGGACAGGGAGAAACGAGCAGTACTTC,CASSYMTGTGRNEQYF
NA,TRBJ2-1,TRBD2,TRBV30,TGTGCCTGGAGTGCCCTAGCGGGAGAACATCTGGACAATGAGCAGTTCTTC,CAWSALAGEHLDNEQFF
NA,TRBJ1-2,NA,TRBV29-1,TGCAGCGTTGTTTTGACATCCCGTGGCTACACCTTC,CSVVLTSRGYTF
NA,TRBJ2-7,TRBD1,TRBV29-1,TGCAGCGTTCCCCCGGGACAGGGCCCCTACGAGCAGTACTTC,CSVPPGQGPYEQYF
NA,TRBJ2-5,TRBD1,TRBV13,TGTGCCAGCAGCTTAGGTCCCGAACAGGGGCCTCAAGAGACCCAGTACTTC,CASSLGPEQGPQETQYF
NA,TRBJ1-2,NA,TRBV9,TGTGCCAGCAGCACACTAGGACGGGTCCTTAGTGGCTACACCTTC,CASSTLGRVLSGYTF
NA,TRBJ1-6,TRBD1,TRBV27,TGTGCCAGCAGTGCCAAGACAGGGGTTAATTCACCCCTCCACTTT,CASSAKTGVNSPLHF